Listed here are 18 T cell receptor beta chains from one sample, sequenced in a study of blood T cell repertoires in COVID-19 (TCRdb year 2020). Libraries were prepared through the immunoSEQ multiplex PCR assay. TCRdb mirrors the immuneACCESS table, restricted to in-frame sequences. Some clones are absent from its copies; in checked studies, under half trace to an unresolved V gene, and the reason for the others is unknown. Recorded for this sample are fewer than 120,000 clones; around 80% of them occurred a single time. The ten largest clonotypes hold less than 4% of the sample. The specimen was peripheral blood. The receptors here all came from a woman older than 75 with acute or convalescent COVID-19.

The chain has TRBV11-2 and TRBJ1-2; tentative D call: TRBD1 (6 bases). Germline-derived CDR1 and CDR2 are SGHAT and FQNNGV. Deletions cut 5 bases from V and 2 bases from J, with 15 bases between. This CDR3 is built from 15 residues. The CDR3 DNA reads TGTGCCAGCAGCGCTTACAGGGTTATAAACTATGGCTACACCTTC. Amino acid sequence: CASSAYRVINYGYTF. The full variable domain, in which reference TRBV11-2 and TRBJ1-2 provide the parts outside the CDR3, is EAGVAQSPRYKIIEKRQSVAFWCNPISGHATLYWYQQILGQGPKLLIQFQNNGVVDDSQLPKDRFSAERLKGVDSTLKIQPAKLEDSAVYLCASSAYRVINYGYTFGSGTRLTVV.

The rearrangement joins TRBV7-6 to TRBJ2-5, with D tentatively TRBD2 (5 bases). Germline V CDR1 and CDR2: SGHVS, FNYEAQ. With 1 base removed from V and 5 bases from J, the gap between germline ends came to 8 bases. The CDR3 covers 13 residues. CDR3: CASSLGRAETQYF. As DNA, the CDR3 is TGTGCCAGCAGCTTAGGGCGGGCGGAGACCCAGTACTTC.

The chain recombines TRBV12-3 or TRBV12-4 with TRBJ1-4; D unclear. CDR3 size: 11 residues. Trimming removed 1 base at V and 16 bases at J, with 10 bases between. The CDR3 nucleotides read TGTGCCAGCAGTTTAGGCAGAAGAACGTTTTTT. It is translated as CASSLGRRTFF.

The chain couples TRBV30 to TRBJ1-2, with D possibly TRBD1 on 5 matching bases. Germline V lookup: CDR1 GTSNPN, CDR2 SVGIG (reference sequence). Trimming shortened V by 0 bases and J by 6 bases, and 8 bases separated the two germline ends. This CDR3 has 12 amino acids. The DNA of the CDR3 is TGTGCCTGGAGTGTATCGGGGGATGGCTACACCTTC. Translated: CAWSVSGDGYTF.

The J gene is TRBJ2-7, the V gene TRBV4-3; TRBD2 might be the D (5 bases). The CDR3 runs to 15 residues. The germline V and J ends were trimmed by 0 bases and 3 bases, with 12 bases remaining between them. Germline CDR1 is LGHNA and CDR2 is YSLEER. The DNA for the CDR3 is TGCGCCAGCAGCCAAGATCGCACCGGAGGCTACGAGCAGTACTTC. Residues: CASSQDRTGGYEQYF.

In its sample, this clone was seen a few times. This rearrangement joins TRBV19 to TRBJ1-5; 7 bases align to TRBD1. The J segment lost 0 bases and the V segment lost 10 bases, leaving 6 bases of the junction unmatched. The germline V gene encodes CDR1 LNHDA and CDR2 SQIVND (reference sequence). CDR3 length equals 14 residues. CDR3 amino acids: CATGTANSNQPQHF. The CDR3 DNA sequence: TGTGCCACCGGGACAGCTAATAGCAATCAGCCCCAGCATTTT.

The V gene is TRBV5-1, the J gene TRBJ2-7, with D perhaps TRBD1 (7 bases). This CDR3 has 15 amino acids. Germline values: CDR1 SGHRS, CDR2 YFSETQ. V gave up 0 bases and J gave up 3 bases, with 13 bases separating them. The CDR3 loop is CASSLDGQGGYEQYF. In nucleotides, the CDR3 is TGCGCCAGCAGCTTGGACGGGCAGGGGGGCTACGAGCAGTACTTC.

The CDR3 spells CASSQERTAPGGYTF. The CDR3 DNA follows: TGTGCCAGCAGCCAAGAAAGAACAGCTCCTGGGGGCTACACCTTC. The rearrangement links TRBV4-2 to TRBJ1-2; D ambiguous. Germline V gene lookup returns CDR1 LGHNA and CDR2 YNFKEQ. Trimming removed 0 bases from V and 8 bases from J, with 16 bases in between. The CDR3 is 15 amino acids.

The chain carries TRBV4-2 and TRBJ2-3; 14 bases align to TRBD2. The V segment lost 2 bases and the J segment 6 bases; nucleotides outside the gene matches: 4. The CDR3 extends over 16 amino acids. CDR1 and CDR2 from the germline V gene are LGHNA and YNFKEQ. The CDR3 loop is CASSQQGLAGVDTQYF. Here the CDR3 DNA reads TGTGCCAGCAGCCAACAGGGACTAGCGGGAGTCGATACGCAGTATTTT.

As DNA, the CDR3 is TGTGCCAGCAGCTTGTACAGGGGGAGAGGCTACACCTTC. As protein: CASSLYRGRGYTF. V usage is TRBV7-9 and J usage is TRBJ1-2; 8 positions match TRBD1. Trimming removed 3 bases from V and 8 bases from J; junction bases left unmatched: 5. The CDR3 has 13 residues. In germline, CDR1 is SEHNR, CDR2 FQNEAQ (reference sequence). The full variable domain, in which reference TRBV7-9 and TRBJ1-2 provide the parts outside the CDR3, is DTGVSQNPRHKITKRGQNVTFRCDPISEHNRLYWYRQTLGQGPEFLTYFQNEAQLEKSRLLSDRFSAERPKGSFSTLEIQRTEQGDSAMYLCASSLYRGRGYTFGSGTRLTVV.

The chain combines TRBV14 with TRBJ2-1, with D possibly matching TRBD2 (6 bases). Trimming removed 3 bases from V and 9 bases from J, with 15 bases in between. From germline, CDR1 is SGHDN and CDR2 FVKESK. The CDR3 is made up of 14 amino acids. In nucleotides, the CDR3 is TGTGCCAGCAGCCAGAACCTCGGGACTGGTGAGCAGTTCTTC. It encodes CASSQNLGTGEQFF.

The CDR3 spells CASSRRSGGRAQANYGYTF. The CDR3 nucleotides are TGCGCCAGCAGCCGACGATCGGGTGGCAGGGCCCAAGCTAACTATGGCTACACCTTC. The genes are TRBV4-3 and TRBJ1-2, with a weak D call TRBD1 (5 bases). The CDR3 runs to 19 residues. Trimming pared 4 bases from V and 0 bases from J, leaving 24 bases between. Germline CDR1 reads LGHNA; CDR2 reads YSLEER.

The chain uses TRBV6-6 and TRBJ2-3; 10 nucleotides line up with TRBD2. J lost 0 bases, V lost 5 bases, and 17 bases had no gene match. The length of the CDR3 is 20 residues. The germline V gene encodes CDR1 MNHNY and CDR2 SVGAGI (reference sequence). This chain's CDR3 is CASSPSPGTSDRESTDTQYF. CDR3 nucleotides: TGTGCCAGCAGTCCCTCCCCCGGGACTAGCGACCGGGAGAGCACAGATACGCAGTATTTT.

The CDR3 loop is CASSSTGSSGVGETQYF. DNA for the CDR3: TGCGCCAGCAGCTCCACCGGAAGTAGCGGGGTTGGAGAGACCCAGTACTTC. V usage is TRBV5-1 and J usage is TRBJ2-5, with 8 bases aligning to TRBD2. Germline assignment: CDR1 SGHRS and CDR2 YFSETQ. The CDR3 is 17 amino acids. Trimming removed 3 bases from V and 4 bases from J; junction bases left unmatched: 14.

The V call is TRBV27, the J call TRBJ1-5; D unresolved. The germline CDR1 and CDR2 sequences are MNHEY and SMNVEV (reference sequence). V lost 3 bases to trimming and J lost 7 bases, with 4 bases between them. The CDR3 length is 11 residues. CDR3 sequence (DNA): TGTGCCAGCAGTTTCGGGCAGCCCCAGCATTTT. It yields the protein CASSFGQPQHF.

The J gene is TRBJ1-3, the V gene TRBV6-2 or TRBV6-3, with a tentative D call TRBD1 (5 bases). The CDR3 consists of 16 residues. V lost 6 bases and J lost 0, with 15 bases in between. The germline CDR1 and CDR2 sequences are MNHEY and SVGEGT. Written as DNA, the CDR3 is TGTGCCAGCAGCTATCCGACAGCCTACTCTGGAAACACCATATATTTT. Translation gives CASSYPTAYSGNTIYF.

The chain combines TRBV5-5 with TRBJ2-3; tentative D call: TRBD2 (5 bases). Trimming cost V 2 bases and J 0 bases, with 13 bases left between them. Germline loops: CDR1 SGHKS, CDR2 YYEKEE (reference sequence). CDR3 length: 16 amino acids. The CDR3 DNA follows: TGTGCCAGCAGCTTTCTCATGTCGGGGAGCACAGATACGCAGTATTTT. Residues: CASSFLMSGSTDTQYF.

The CDR3 bases are TGTGCCAGCAGCCCCGGGACAGGGGGCAATGAGCAGTTCTTC. This sequence encodes CASSPGTGGNEQFF. This chain uses TRBV7-6 with TRBJ2-1, with 11 bases matching TRBD1. This CDR3 comprises 14 residues. Germline assignment: CDR1 SGHVS and CDR2 FNYEAQ. With V trimmed by 5 bases and J by 6 bases, 3 bases remained unmatched.